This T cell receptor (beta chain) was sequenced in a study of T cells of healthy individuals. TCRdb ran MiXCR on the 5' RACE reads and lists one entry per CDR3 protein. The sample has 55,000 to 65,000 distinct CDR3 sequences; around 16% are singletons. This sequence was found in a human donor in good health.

The CDR3 loop reads CASSLGVGQPQHF. The CDR3 nucleotides are TGTGCCAGCAGCTTGGGAGTTGGTCAGCCCCAGCATTTT. The chain employs TRBV5-6 and TRBJ1-5; no clear D gene. CDR1 and CDR2 from the germline V gene are SGHDT and YYEEEE. Between the trimmed V and J ends, which lost 0 bases and 6 bases, there was a span of 7 bases. The CDR3 extends over 13 amino acids. Full variable domain (rest looked up from reference TRBV5-6 and TRBJ1-5): DAGVTQSPTHLIKTRGQQVTLRCSPKSGHDTVSWYQQALGQGPQFIFQYYEEEERQRGNFPDRFSGHQFPNYSSELNVNALLLGDSALYLCASSLGVGQPQHFGDGTRLSIL.